This is a list of T cell receptor beta chains from one sample in a study of shared T cell receptors in the human thymus. The protocol was immunoSEQ multiplex PCR, while the TCRdb copy is restricted to in-frame clones and leaves out a portion. This table holds a few hundred thousand clones, more than 85% found once. The source material was thymocytes. The receptors stem from a human donor. The CDR3 runs from the conserved cysteine through the conserved F or W. A D gene is named only where the DNA matches it firmly. Some rows mark clone size as missing; the rest say once, few, many or name a class of expanded clone.

.	TRBJ2-2	17	TRBD2	TRBV5-6	CASSLALTSGRAGELFF	TGTGCCAGCAGCTTGGCCCTTACTAGCGGGAGGGCCGGGGAGCTGTTTTTT
.	TRBJ1-5	15	TRBD1	TRBV10-1	CASSGDRGWNQPQHF	TGCGCCAGCAGTGGCGACAGGGGGTGGAATCAGCCCCAGCATTTT
once	TRBJ1-4	14	TRBD1	TRBV28	CASIRDREREKLFF	TGTGCCAGCATCAGAGACAGGGAGCGGGAAAAACTGTTTTTT
.	TRBJ2-7	11	.	TRBV6-4	CASYKGYEQYF	TGTGCCAGTTATAAAGGCTACGAGCAGTACTTC
.	TRBJ2-1	18	TRBD1	TRBV5-1	CASSSYLTGQVTYNEQFF	TGCGCCAGCAGCTCGTACCTGACCGGACAGGTAACCTACAATGAGCAGTTCTTC
.	TRBJ2-3	14	.	TRBV29-1	CSVVGGPSTDTQYF	TGCAGCGTTGTGGGCGGGCCCTCCACAGATACGCAGTATTTT
.	TRBJ2-1	11	.	TRBV20-1	CSASSYNEQFF	TGCAGTGCTAGTTCTTACAATGAGCAGTTCTTC
once	TRBJ2-1	17	TRBD2	TRBV4-1	CASSQAGTSGKNNEQFF	TGCGCCAGCAGCCAAGCCGGGACTAGCGGGAAAAACAATGAGCAGTTCTTC
.	TRBJ1-1	13	.	TRBV27	CATSEGLTTEAFF	TGTGCCACCTCAGAGGGGCTCACCACTGAAGCTTTCTTT
.	TRBJ2-3	13	.	TRBV5-1	CASRGGFPDTQYF	TGCGCCAGCAGAGGAGGGTTCCCAGATACGCAGTATTTT
.	TRBJ2-7	17	TRBD1	TRBV2	CASTPVMGQVQSWEQYF	TGTGCCAGCACCCCTGTGATGGGACAGGTCCAGAGTTGGGAGCAGTACTTC
.	TRBJ2-7	12	.	TRBV10-3	CAISGGSYEQYF	TGTGCCATCAGTGGGGGCTCCTACGAGCAGTACTTC
.	TRBJ2-3	14	.	TRBV7-2	CASSLGSGTDTQYF	TGTGCCAGCAGCTTGGGTAGCGGCACAGATACGCAGTATTTT
.	TRBJ2-7	13	.	TRBV14	CASSHYRVSEQYF	TGTGCCAGCAGCCATTACAGGGTTTCCGAGCAGTACTTC
.	TRBJ2-7	16	TRBD2	TRBV5-1	CASSRRTSGRPYEQYF	TGCGCCAGCAGCCGCCGGACTAGCGGGCGTCCCTACGAGCAGTACTTC